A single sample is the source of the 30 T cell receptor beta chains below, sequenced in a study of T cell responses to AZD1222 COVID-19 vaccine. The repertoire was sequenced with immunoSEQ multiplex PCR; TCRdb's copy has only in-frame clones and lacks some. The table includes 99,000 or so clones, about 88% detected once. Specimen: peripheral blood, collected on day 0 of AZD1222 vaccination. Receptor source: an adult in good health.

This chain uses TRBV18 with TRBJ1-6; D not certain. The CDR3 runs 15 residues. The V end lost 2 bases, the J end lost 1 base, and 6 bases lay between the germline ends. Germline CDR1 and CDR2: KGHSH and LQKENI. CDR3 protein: CASSPGESYNSPLHF. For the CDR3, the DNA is TGTGCCAGCTCACCAGGGGAGTCCTATAATTCACCCCTCCACTTT.

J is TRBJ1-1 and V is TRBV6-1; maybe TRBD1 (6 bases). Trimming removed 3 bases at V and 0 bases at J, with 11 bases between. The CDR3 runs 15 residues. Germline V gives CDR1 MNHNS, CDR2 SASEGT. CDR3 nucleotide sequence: TGTGCCAGCAGTGACCAAGGGGGAATGAACACTGAAGCTTTCTTT. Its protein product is CASSDQGGMNTEAFF.

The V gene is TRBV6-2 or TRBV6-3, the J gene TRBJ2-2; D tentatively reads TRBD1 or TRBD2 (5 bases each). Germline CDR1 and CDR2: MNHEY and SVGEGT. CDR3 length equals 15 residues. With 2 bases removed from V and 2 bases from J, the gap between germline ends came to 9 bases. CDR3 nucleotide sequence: TGTGCCAGCAGTTACGAGGGGCGAAACACCGGGGAGCTGTTTTTT. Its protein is CASSYEGRNTGELFF.

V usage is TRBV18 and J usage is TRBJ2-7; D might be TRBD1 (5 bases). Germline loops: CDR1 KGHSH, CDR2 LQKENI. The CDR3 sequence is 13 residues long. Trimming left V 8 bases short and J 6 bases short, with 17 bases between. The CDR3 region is CASHPPGHFEQYF. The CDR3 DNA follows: TGTGCCAGCCACCCCCCTGGACATTTCGAGCAGTACTTC.

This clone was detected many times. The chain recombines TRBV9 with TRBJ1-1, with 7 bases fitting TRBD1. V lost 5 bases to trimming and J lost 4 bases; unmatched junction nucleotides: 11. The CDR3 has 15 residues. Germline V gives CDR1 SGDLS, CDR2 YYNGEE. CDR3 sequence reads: CASSRKDRVGTEAFF. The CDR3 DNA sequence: TGTGCCAGCAGTCGCAAAGACAGGGTGGGCACTGAAGCTTTCTTT.

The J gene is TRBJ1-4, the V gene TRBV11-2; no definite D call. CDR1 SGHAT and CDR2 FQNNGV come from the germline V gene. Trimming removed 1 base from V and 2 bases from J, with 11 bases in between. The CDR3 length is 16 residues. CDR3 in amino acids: CASSLGDRMTNEKLFF. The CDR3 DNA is TGTGCCAGCAGCTTAGGCGATCGGATGACTAATGAAAAACTGTTTTTT. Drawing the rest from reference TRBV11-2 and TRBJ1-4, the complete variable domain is EAGVAQSPRYKIIEKRQSVAFWCNPISGHATLYWYQQILGQGPKLLIQFQNNGVVDDSQLPKDRFSAERLKGVDSTLKIQPAKLEDSAVYLCASSLGDRMTNEKLFFGSGTQLSVL.

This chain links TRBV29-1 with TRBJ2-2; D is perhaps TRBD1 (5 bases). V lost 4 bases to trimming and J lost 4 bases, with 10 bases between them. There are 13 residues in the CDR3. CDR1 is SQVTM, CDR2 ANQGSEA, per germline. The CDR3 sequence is CSVAGLRTGELFF. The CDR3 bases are TGCAGCGTTGCAGGGCTTCGCACCGGGGAGCTGTTTTTT.

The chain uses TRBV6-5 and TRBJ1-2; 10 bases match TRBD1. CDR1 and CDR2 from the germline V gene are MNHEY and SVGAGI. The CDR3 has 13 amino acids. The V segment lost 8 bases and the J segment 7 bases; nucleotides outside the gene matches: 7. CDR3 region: CASARTGGFGYTF. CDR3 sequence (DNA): TGTGCCAGCGCTAGGACAGGGGGGTTTGGCTACACCTTC.

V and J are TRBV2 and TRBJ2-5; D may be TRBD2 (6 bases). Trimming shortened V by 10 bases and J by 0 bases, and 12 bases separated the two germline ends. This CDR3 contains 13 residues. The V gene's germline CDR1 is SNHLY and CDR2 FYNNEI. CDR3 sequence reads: CATNGGYQETQYF. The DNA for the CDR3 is TGTGCCACCAATGGGGGGTACCAAGAGACCCAGTACTTC.

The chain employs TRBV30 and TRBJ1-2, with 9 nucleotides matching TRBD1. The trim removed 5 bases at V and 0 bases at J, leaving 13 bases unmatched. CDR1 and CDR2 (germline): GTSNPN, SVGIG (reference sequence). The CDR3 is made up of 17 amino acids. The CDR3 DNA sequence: TGTGCCTGGGGGGCCCGGGACAGGGTCGAATCTAACTATGGCTACACCTTC. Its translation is CAWGARDRVESNYGYTF.

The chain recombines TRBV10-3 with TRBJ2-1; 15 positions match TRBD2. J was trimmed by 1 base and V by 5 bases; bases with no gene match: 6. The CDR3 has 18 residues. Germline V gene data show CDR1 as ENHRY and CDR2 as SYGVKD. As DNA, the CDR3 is TGTGCCATCAGTAGGACTAGCGGGGGGGATGAATCCTACAATGAGCAGTTCTTC. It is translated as CAISRTSGGDESYNEQFF.

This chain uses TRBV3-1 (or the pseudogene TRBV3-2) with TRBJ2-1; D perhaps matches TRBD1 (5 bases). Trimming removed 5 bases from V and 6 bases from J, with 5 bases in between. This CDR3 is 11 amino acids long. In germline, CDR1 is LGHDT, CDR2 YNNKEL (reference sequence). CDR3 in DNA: TGTGCCAGCAGCAGGGGCAATGAGCAGTTCTTC. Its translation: CASSRGNEQFF.

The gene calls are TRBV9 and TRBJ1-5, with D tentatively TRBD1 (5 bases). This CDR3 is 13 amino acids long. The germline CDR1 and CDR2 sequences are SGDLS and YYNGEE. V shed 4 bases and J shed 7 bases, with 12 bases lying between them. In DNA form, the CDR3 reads TGTGCCAGCAGCATCCGGGGGGACCAGCCCCAGCATTTT. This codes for CASSIRGDQPQHF.

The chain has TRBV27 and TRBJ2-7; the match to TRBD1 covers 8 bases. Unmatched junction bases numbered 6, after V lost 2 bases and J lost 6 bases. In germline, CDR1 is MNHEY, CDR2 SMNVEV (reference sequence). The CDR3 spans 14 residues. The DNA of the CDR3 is TGTGCCAGCAGTTTAAGGAGGACAGGGTTCGAGCAGTACTTC. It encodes CASSLRRTGFEQYF.

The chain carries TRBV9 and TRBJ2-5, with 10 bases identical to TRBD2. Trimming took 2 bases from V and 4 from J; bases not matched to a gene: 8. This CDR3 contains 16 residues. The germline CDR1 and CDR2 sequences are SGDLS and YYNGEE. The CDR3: CASSVSAGGPGETQYF. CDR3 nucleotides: TGTGCCAGCAGCGTTTCAGCGGGGGGGCCGGGAGAGACCCAGTACTTC. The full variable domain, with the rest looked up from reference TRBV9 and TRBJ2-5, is DSGVTQTPKHLITATGQRVTLRCSPRSGDLSVYWYQQSLDQGLQFLIQYYNGEERAKGNILERFSAQQFPDLHSELNLSSLELGDSALYFCASSVSAGGPGETQYFGPGTRLLVL.

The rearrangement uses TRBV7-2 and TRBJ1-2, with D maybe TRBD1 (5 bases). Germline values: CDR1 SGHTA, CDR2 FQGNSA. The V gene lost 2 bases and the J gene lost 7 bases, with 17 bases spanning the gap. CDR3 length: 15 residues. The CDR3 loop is CASSLSGGVVSGYTF. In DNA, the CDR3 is TGTGCCAGCAGCTTAAGCGGGGGGGTGGTTTCTGGCTACACCTTC.

CDR3 in amino acids: CASSEETGGNSPLHF. DNA for the CDR3: TGCGCCAGCAGTGAGGAAACAGGGGGAAATTCACCCCTCCACTTT. The chain recombines TRBV10-2 with TRBJ1-6; 8 bases map to TRBD1. The V gene end was trimmed by 2 bases and the J gene end by 7 bases; junction bases not matched to a gene: 4. The CDR3 has 15 residues. In germline, CDR1 is WSHSY, CDR2 SAAADI.

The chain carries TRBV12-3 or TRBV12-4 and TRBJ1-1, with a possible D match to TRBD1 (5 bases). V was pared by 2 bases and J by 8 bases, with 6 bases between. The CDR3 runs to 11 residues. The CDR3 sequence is CASSLWGEAFF. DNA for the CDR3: TGTGCCAGCAGTTTATGGGGGGAAGCTTTCTTT.

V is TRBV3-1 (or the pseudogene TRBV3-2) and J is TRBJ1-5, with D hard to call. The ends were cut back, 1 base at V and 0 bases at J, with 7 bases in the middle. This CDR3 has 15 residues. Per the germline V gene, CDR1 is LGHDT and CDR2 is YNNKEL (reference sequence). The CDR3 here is CASSQGGNSNQPQHF. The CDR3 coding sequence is TGTGCCAGCAGCCAAGGCGGGAATAGCAATCAGCCCCAGCATTTT.

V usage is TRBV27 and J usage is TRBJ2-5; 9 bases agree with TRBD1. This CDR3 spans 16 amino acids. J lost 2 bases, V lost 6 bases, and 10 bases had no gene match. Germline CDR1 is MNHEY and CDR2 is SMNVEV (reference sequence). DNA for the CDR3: TGTGCCAGCAGAGACCCGGGACAGGGAATACAAGAGACCCAGTACTTC. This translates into CASRDPGQGIQETQYF.

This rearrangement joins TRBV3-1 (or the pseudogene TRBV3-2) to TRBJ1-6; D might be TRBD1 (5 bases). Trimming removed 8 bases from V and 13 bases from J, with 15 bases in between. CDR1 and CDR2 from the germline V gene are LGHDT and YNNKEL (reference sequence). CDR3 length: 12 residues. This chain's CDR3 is CASGDSSWPLHF. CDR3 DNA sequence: TGTGCCAGCGGGGACTCATCTTGGCCCCTCCACTTT.

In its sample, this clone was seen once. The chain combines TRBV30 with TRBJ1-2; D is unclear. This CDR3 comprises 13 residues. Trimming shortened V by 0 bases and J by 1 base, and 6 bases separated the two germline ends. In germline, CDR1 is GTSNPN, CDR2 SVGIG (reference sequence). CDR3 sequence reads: CAWSVPLNYGYTF. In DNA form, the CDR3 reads TGTGCCTGGAGTGTACCGCTTAACTATGGCTACACCTTC. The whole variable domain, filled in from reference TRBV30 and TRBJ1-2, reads SQTIHQWPATLVQPVGSPLSLECTVEGTSNPNLYWYRQAAGRGLQLLFYSVGIGQISSEVPQNLSASRPQDRQFILSSKKLLLSDSGFYLCAWSVPLNYGYTFGSGTRLTVV.

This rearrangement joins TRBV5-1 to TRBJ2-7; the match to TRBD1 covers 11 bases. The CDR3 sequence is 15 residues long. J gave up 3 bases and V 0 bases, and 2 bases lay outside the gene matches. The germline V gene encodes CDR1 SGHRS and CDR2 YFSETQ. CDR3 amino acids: CASSLVGTGGYEQYF. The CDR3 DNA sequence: TGCGCCAGCAGCTTGGTAGGGACAGGGGGCTACGAGCAGTACTTC.

The DNA of the CDR3 is TGTGCCAGCACCATGGGCAGGGGGCTTGGGGCCAACGTCCTGACTTTC. It encodes CASTMGRGLGANVLTF. The rearrangement links TRBV9 to TRBJ2-6; the match to TRBD1 covers 8 bases. CDR1 is SGDLS and CDR2 is YYNGEE in the germline V gene. The CDR3 spans 16 residues. The J segment lost 3 bases and the V segment lost 6 bases, leaving 8 bases of the junction unmatched.

The CDR3 is CASSPPFASTDTDTQYF. Written as DNA, the CDR3 is TGTGCCAGCTCACCACCCTTCGCCTCTACGGACACAGATACGCAGTATTTT. The chain links TRBV18 to TRBJ2-3, with no clear D. In germline, CDR1 is KGHSH, CDR2 LQKENI. Trimming took off 0 bases at V and 2 bases at J, with 15 bases between the two ends. The CDR3 is made up of 17 amino acids.

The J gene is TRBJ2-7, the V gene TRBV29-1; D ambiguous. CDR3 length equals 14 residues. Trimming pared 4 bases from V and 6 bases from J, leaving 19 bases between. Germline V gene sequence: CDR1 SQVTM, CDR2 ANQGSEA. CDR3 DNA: TGCAGCGTTGGGGGTGCTAAAACCCGAATCGAGCAGTACTTC. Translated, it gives CSVGGAKTRIEQYF.

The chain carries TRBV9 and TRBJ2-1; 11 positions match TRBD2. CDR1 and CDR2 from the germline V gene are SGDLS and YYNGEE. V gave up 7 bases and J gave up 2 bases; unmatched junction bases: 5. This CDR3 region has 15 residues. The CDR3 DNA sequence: TGTGCCAGCGGCCCTAGCGGGGGGACCTACAATGAGCAGTTCTTC. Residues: CASGPSGGTYNEQFF.

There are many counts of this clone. The CDR3 coding sequence is TGTGCCAGCAGCGTAGGGACGGCGTCTGGAAACACCATATATTTT. Its translation is CASSVGTASGNTIYF. This rearrangement joins TRBV9 to TRBJ1-3, with D hard to call. V lost 0 bases to trimming and J lost 1 base, with 8 bases between them. The CDR3 totals 15 residues. CDR1 is SGDLS, CDR2 YYNGEE, per germline.

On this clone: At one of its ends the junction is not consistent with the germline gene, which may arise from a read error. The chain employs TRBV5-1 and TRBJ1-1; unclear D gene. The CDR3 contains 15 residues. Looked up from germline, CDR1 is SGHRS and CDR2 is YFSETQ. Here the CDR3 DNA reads TGCGCCAGCAGATTGGGTGTCGAGGGAAACACTGAAGCTTTCTTT. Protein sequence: CASRLGVEGNTEAFF.

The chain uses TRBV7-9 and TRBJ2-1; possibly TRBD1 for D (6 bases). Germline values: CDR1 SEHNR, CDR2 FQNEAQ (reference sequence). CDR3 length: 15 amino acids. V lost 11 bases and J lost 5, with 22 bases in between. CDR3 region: CASLDPGAIDNEQFF. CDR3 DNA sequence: TGTGCCTCCCTAGACCCAGGGGCTATCGACAATGAGCAGTTCTTC.